This TCR beta chain stems from a study of cytotoxic CD8 clonotypes in ibrutinib-treated CLL. Whole-study context: Samples showed on average about 260,000 productive templates and 94,082 productive rearrangements.

Clones were read by immunoSEQ multiplex PCR, and TCRdb kept only the in-frame ones, dropping some. Among some 150,000 clones, 70% to 85% were seen once, and the ten largest hold 28%. Study-wide results and caveats: Public clonotypes, found uncommonly, either contracted or stayed stable on treatment.

Concerning this clone: The antigen is undetermined.

This sample comprised PBMCs, obtained after 12 months of ibrutinib treatment. This receptor was obtained from a human donor with chronic lymphocytic leukemia.

CDR3 DNA sequence: TGCAGCGTTGATGGGGTTAAGGAGAAAGGCATCGGGGAGACCCAGTACTTC. Translating gives CSVDGVKEKGIGETQYF. This chain connects TRBV29-1 to TRBJ2-5; D gene uncertain. The CDR3 covers 17 residues. Germline-derived CDR1 and CDR2 are SQVTM and ANQGSEA. Trimming removed 3 bases from V and 5 bases from J, with 25 bases in between.